This TCR beta chain derives from a study of blood T cell repertoires in COVID-19. The overall study: T cells, B-cell-depleted T cells, or PBMCs supplied cDNA or gDNA.

There are 14 residues in the CDR3. J was trimmed by 7 bases and V by 2 bases; bases with no gene match: 4. The germline V gene has CDR1 MNHGY and CDR2 SVAAGI. Assay used: immunoSEQ multiplex PCR; TCRdb lists only in-frame clones, some missing. The table has some 210,000 clones, about 91% seen once; the top ten hold around 1.2%. V is TRBV6-9 and J is TRBJ2-1; 8 positions agree with TRBD1. The sequencing sample was made of peripheral blood. The TCR sequence derives from a young man with acute or convalescent COVID-19. This CDR3 reads CASSYGRGRNEQFF. The DNA for the CDR3 is TGTGCCAGCAGTTATGGCAGGGGGCGAAATGAGCAGTTCTTC.